This T cell receptor (beta chain) was captured in a study of shared clonotypes between healthy human individuals. Measured with immunoSEQ multiplex PCR; TCRdb has only the in-frame clones, and not every one. This sample has more than 2,000,000 clones, with more than 80% found just once. The CDR3 is 13 amino acids. The germline V gene has CDR1 SQVTM and CDR2 ANQGSEA. Losses at the gene ends were 7 bases for V and 0 bases for J; bases not matched to a gene: 4. A remark on this clone: The antigen remains undetermined.

Broader study findings: With a few donors compared, about 5% of naive CD4 clonotypes were shared.

This TCR derives from a man aged 18-30 years in good health. Some clones in this sample may be carry-over from other donors' samples. V usage is TRBV29-1 and J usage is TRBJ2-7, with 9 bases identical to TRBD2. Sequencing was performed on naive CD4+ T cells from PBMCs. Regarding subset: CD45RA+ positively selected. CDR3 DNA sequence: TGCAGCGGAATTAGCGGGAGCTCCTACGAGCAGTACTTC. This codes for CSGISGSSYEQYF.